This entry features one T cell receptor (beta chain) sequence. This specimen comes from a study of response to subunit inactivated influenza vaccine. TCRdb ran MiXCR on the RT-PCR reads and lists one entry per CDR3 protein. This table holds about 540,000 distinct CDR3 sequences, 20% to 25% found once. Germline CDR1 reads SGHRS; CDR2 reads YFSETQ. Trimming left V 2 bases short and J 3 bases short, with 18 bases between. CDR3 length: 16 residues. These same records also appear under a second study, on T cells expressing NK-cell markers. That study adds: Production of TCR beta cDNA relied on 5'RACE template switching with UMIs. The study sequenced eight donors, seven HCMV-seropositive and one seronegative. Uncertainty persisted over the HCMV specificity of expanded NKG2C+ T cell clones.

The sample was CD4+ T cells sorted from PBMCs, taken roughly 12 days after vaccination. The receptor's source is a man aged 50 to 60 who received an inactivated influenza vaccine. J is TRBJ2-7 and V is TRBV5-1; D might be TRBD1 (6 bases). The DNA of the CDR3 is TGCGCCAGCAGCTTCGACGCACAGGGTGCTGTCTACGAGCAGTACTTC. This sequence encodes CASSFDAQGAVYEQYF.